The 8 T cell receptor beta chains reported below all come from one sample, sequenced in a study of blood T cell repertoires in COVID-19. The protocol was immunoSEQ multiplex PCR, while the TCRdb copy is restricted to in-frame clones and leaves out a portion. In the table there are roughly 90,000 clones, around 87% of which are singletons. Material: peripheral blood. The origin of the receptors is a man aged 35 to 55 with acute or convalescent COVID-19.

The chain is built from TRBV11-2 and TRBJ2-7; 8 positions agree with TRBD1. After removal of 5 bases from V and 7 bases from J, the junction contained 7 bases not matched to a gene. Germline CDR1 and CDR2: SGHAT and FQNNGV. The CDR3 contains 13 residues. The DNA of the CDR3 is TGTGCCAGCAGCACCGGGACAGGAAAGGAGCAGTACTTC. It is translated as CASSTGTGKEQYF. Together with reference TRBV11-2 and TRBJ2-7, the CDR3 gives the full variable domain: EAGVAQSPRYKIIEKRQSVAFWCNPISGHATLYWYQQILGQGPKLLIQFQNNGVVDDSQLPKDRFSAERLKGVDSTLKIQPAKLEDSAVYLCASSTGTGKEQYFGPGTRLTVT.

The CDR3 sequence is CASSTGLADEQYF. CDR3 bases: TGTGCCAGTAGTACGGGACTAGCGGACGAGCAGTACTTC. This rearrangement joins TRBV19 to TRBJ2-7, with 11 bases fitting TRBD2. This CDR3 has 13 residues. The V segment lost 4 bases and the J segment 5 bases; nucleotides outside the gene matches: 1. Germline V lookup: CDR1 LNHDA, CDR2 SQIVND (reference sequence).

The gene calls are TRBV6-5 and TRBJ2-7; 9 nucleotides match TRBD2. The CDR3 loop spans 13 amino acids. Per the germline V gene, CDR1 is MNHEY and CDR2 is SVGAGI. The junction had 8 bases not matched to a gene; V was cut back by 7 bases and J by 7 bases. The CDR3 nucleotides read TGTGCCAGCACCCCAGGCGGGAGGGAAGAGCAGTACTTC. Translation gives CASTPGGREEQYF.

This rearrangement joins TRBV5-6 to TRBJ2-1, with D possibly being TRBD1 (7 bases). Deletions cut 2 bases from V and 4 bases from J, with 13 bases between. The CDR3 contains 15 residues. Germline V lookup: CDR1 SGHDT, CDR2 YYEEEE. CDR3 in amino acids: CASSLGGGSYNEQFF. In DNA, the CDR3 is TGTGCCAGCAGCTTAGGAGGGGGCTCGTACAATGAGCAGTTCTTC.

V usage is TRBV3-1 (or the pseudogene TRBV3-2) and J usage is TRBJ2-7; 8 bases match TRBD1. J gave up 2 bases and V 4 bases, and 4 bases lay outside the gene matches. The CDR3 runs 14 residues. In germline, CDR1 is LGHDT, CDR2 YNNKEL (reference sequence). The CDR3 DNA reads TGTGCCAGCAGCCCCGGACAGGGCCCCTACGAGCAGTACTTC. This gives the protein CASSPGQGPYEQYF.

This chain joins TRBV19 and TRBJ1-1; TRBD1 is a possible D gene (6 bases). Germline lookup yields CDR1 LNHDA and CDR2 SQIVND (reference sequence). V shed 7 bases and J shed 4 bases, with 22 bases lying between them. The CDR3 spans 16 residues. The CDR3 sequence is CASTNGQLQGGTEAFF. CDR3 DNA sequence: TGTGCCAGTACGAACGGACAGCTACAGGGCGGCACTGAAGCTTTCTTT.

In DNA form, the CDR3 reads TGTGCCAGCAGCTTAACCGGGACAGTTGGCTACACCTTC. It yields the protein CASSLTGTVGYTF. The chain employs TRBV7-9 and TRBJ1-2, with TRBD1 matching over 7 bases. Trimming cost V 2 bases and J 7 bases; bases outside gene matches: 4. CDR1 SEHNR and CDR2 FQNEAQ come from the germline V gene (reference sequence). This CDR3 has 13 residues.

The chain has TRBV7-2 and TRBJ1-6; no reliable D call. Germline V lookup: CDR1 SGHTA, CDR2 FQGNSA. Trimming left V 1 base short and J 10 bases short, with 14 bases between. The CDR3 has 15 amino acids. The CDR3 protein is CASSLEAGRESPLHF. The CDR3, as DNA: TGTGCCAGCAGCTTAGAAGCCGGCCGGGAGTCACCCCTCCACTTT.